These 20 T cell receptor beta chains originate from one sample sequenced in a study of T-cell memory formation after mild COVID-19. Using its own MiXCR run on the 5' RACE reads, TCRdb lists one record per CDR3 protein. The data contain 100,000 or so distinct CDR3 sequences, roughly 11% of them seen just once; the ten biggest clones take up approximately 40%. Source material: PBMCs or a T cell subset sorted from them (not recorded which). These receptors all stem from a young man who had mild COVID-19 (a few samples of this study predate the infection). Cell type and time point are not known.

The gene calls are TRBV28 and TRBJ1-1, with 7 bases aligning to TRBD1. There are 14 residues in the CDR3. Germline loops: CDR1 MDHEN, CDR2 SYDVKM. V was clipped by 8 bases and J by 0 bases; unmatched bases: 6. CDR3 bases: TGTGCCAGCGCGTTACAGGGGATGAACACTGAAGCTTTCTTT. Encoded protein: CASALQGMNTEAFF.

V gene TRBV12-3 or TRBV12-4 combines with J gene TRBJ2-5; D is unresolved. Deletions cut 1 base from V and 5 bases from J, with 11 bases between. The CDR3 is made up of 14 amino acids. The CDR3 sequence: CASSLGEGMETQYF. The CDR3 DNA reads TGTGCCAGCAGTTTAGGGGAAGGAATGGAGACCCAGTACTTC.

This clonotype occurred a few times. The CDR3 reads CSVRELVGETQYF. CDR3 coding DNA: TGCAGCGTGAGGGAACTGGTGGGTGAGACCCAGTACTTC. The V and J genes are TRBV29-1 and TRBJ2-5; tentatively, D is TRBD2 (5 bases). The ends were cut back, 6 bases at V and 5 bases at J, with 16 bases in the middle. Germline assignment: CDR1 SQVTM and CDR2 ANQGSEA. The CDR3 loop spans 13 amino acids.

Written as DNA, the CDR3 is TGTGCCAGCAGCGTAGGCTTCGGACTCTCGAACAATGAGCAGTTCTTC. This gives the protein CASSVGFGLSNNEQFF. V is TRBV9 and J is TRBJ2-1; D is possibly TRBD2 (5 bases). From germline, CDR1 is SGDLS and CDR2 YYNGEE. The CDR3 covers 16 residues. V was cut by 0 bases and J by 5 bases, with 15 bases left in between.

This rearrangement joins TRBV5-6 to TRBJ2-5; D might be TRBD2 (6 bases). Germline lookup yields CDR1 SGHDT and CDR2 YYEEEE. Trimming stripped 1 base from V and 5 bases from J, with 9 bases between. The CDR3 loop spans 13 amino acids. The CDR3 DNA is TGTGCCAGCAGCTTGTGGCTAGCGGAGACCCAGTACTTC. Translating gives CASSLWLAETQYF.

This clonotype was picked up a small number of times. The CDR3 sequence is CASSLQFPGQTQETQYF. The CDR3 nucleotides read TGTGCCAGCAGTTTACAGTTTCCGGGACAGACACAAGAGACCCAGTACTTC. The chain carries TRBV12-3 or TRBV12-4 and TRBJ2-5, with 7 nucleotides matching TRBD1. V was clipped by 2 bases and J by 2 bases; unmatched bases: 11. The CDR3 is made up of 17 amino acids.

The CDR3 DNA reads as TGTGCCAGCAGCCCCCTCCCGGGGGGAAGGGATGAGCAGTTCTTC. It translates to CASSPLPGGRDEQFF. The rearrangement joins TRBV9 to TRBJ2-1; the match to TRBD2 covers 7 bases. This CDR3 has 15 residues. In germline, CDR1 is SGDLS, CDR2 YYNGEE. Trimming at V came to 4 bases and at J to 8 bases, leaving 12 bases not matched to a gene.

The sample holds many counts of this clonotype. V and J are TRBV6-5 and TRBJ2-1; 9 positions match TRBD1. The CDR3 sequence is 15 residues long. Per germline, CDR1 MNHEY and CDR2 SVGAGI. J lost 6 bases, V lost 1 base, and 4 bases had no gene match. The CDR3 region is CASSYWTGEGNEQFF. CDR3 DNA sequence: TGTGCCAGCAGTTACTGGACAGGGGAGGGCAATGAGCAGTTCTTC.

The CDR3 region is CASSLVVSSTGELFF. The CDR3 DNA is TGTGCCAGCAGCTTAGTAGTTAGCAGCACCGGGGAGCTGTTTTTT. The chain uses TRBV11-2 and TRBJ2-2; D remains ambiguous. CDR1 is SGHAT, CDR2 FQNNGV, per germline. V was shortened by 1 base and J by 4 bases, with 10 bases between the two germline ends. The CDR3 is made up of 15 amino acids.

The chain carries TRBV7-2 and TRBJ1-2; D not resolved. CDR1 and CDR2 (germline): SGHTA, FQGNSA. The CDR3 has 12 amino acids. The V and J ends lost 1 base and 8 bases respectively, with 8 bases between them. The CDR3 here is CASSLGSPGYTF. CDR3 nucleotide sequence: TGTGCCAGCAGCTTAGGGTCTCCGGGCTACACCTTC.

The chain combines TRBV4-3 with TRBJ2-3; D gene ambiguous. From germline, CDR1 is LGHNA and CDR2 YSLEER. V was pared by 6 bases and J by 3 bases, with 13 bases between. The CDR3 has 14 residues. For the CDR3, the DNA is TGCGCCAGCAGACACACTTCCGAAACAGATACGCAGTATTTT. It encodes CASRHTSETDTQYF.

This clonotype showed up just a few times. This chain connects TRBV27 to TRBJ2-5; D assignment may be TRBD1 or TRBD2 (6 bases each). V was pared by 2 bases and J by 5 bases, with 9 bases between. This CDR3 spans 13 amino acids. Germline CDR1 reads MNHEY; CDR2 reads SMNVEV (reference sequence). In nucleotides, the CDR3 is TGTGCCAGCAGTTTAGGGGGGCCGGAGACCCAGTACTTC. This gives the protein CASSLGGPETQYF.

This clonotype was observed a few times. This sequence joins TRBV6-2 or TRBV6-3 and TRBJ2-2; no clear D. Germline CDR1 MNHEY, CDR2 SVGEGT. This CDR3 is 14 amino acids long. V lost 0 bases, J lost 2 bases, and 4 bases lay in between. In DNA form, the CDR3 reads TGTGCCAGCAGTTACTCTCGAAACACCGGGGAGCTGTTTTTT. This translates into CASSYSRNTGELFF.

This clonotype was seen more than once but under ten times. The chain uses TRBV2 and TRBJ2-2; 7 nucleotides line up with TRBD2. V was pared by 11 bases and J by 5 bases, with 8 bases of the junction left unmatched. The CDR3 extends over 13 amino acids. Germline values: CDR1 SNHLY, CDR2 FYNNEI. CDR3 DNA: TGTGCCGGACTAGGTCAGGGAACCGGGGAGCTGTTTTTT. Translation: CAGLGQGTGELFF.

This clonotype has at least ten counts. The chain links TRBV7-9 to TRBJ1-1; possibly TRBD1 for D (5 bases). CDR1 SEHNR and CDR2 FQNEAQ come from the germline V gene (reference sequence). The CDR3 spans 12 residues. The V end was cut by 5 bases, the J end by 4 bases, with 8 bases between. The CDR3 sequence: CASSDSSTEAFF. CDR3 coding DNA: TGTGCCAGCAGCGACAGCAGCACTGAAGCTTTCTTT. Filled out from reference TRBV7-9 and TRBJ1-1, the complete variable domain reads DTGVSQNPRHKITKRGQNVTFRCDPISEHNRLYWYRQTLGQGPEFLTYFQNEAQLEKSRLLSDRFSAERPKGSFSTLEIQRTEQGDSAMYLCASSDSSTEAFFGQGTRLTVV.

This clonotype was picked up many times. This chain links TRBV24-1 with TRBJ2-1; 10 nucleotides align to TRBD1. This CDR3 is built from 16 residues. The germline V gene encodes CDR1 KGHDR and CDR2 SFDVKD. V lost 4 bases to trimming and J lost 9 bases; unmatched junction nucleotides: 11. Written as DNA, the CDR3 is TGTGCCACCAGTGACTCCGGGGACAGGGGATGGAGTGAGCAGTTCTTC. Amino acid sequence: CATSDSGDRGWSEQFF.

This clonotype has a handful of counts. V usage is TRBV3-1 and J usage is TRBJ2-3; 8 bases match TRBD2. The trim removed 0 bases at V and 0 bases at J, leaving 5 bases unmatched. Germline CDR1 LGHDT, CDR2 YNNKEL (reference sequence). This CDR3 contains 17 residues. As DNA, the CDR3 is TGTGCCAGCAGCCAAGAAGAAGGACTAGCAAGCACAGATACGCAGTATTTT. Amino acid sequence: CASSQEEGLASTDTQYF.

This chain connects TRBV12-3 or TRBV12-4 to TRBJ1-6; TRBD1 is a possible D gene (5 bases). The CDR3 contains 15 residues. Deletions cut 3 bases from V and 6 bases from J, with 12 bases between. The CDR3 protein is CASSFRGGTNSPLHF. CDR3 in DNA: TGTGCCAGCAGTTTTCGGGGGGGGACTAATTCACCCCTCCACTTT.

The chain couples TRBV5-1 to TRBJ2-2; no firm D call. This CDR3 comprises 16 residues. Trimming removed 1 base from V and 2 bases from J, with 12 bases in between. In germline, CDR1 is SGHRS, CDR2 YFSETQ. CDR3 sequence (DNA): TGCGCCAGCAGCTTGTATGAGACGGTCAACACCGGGGAGCTGTTTTTT. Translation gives CASSLYETVNTGELFF. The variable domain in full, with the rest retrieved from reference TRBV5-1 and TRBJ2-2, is KAGVTQTPRYLIKTRGQQVTLSCSPISGHRSVSWYQQTPGQGLQFLFEYFSETQRNKGNFPGRFSGRQFSNSRSEMNVSTLELGDSALYLCASSLYETVNTGELFFGEGSRLTVL.

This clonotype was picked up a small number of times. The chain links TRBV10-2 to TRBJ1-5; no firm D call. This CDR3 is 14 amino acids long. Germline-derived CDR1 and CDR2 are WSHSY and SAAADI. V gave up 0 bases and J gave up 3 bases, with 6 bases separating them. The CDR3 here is CASSESGTNQPQHF. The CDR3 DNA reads TGCGCCAGCAGTGAGTCCGGAACCAATCAGCCCCAGCATTTT.